These 23 T cell receptor beta chains came from one sample sequenced in a study of control samples from healthy donors and cancer patients. The data were produced by immunoSEQ multiplex PCR, yet TCRdb's version contains in-frame clones alone and is incomplete. The repertoire holds fewer than 95,000 clones, with about 85% as singletons. Sequenced: blood. The receptors come from a woman aged 45-65 years in good health.

V is TRBV27 and J is TRBJ1-3; D not certain. The germline gives CDR1 MNHEY, CDR2 SMNVEV (reference sequence). This CDR3 has 18 residues. V lost 5 bases and J lost 0, with 20 bases in between. CDR3 amino acids: CASSHRDGHGSSGNTIYF. In DNA form, the CDR3 reads TGTGCCAGCAGTCACCGCGACGGGCACGGCTCCTCTGGAAACACCATATATTTT.

The gene calls are TRBV14 and TRBJ1-2; D is undetermined. The CDR3 contains 14 residues. Trimming shortened V by 1 base and J by 3 bases, and 9 bases separated the two germline ends. Looked up from germline, CDR1 is SGHDN and CDR2 is FVKESK. The CDR3 nucleotides read TGTGCCAGCAGCCAAGGGGCCGGGGACTATGGCTACACCTTC. Translated: CASSQGAGDYGYTF. Full variable domain (remainder filled in from reference TRBV14 and TRBJ1-2): EAGVTQFPSHSVIEKGQTVTLRCDPISGHDNLYWYRRVMGKEIKFLLHFVKESKQDESGMPNNRFLAERTGGTYSTLKVQPAELEDSGVYFCASSQGAGDYGYTFGSGTRLTVV.

The J gene is TRBJ1-1, the V gene TRBV4-3; D unclear. The germline CDR1 and CDR2 sequences are LGHNA and YSLEER. Trimming took off 1 base at V and 3 bases at J, with 18 bases between the two ends. The CDR3 contains 17 residues. CDR3 DNA sequence: TGCGCCAGCAGCCAAGCTATGGGGAGCGCTGAACACACTGAAGCTTTCTTT. Protein sequence: CASSQAMGSAEHTEAFF.

The chain joins TRBV3-1 (or the pseudogene TRBV3-2) to TRBJ2-1; 10 positions match TRBD2. CDR1 LGHDT and CDR2 YNNKEL come from the germline V gene (reference sequence). This CDR3 spans 15 amino acids. J lost 7 bases, V lost 0 bases, and 3 bases had no gene match. The CDR3 nucleotides read TGTGCCAGCAGCCAAGAAGCGGGGGGGGCTAATGAGCAGTTCTTC. Translation gives CASSQEAGGANEQFF.

J is TRBJ2-7 and V is TRBV14; tentative D call: TRBD2 (6 bases). The length of the CDR3 is 13 residues. The germline CDR1 and CDR2 sequences are SGHDN and FVKESK. V was clipped by 4 bases and J by 7 bases, with 14 bases between them. The CDR3 DNA is TGTGCCAGCAGCCTAACGTGGAGGGAAGAGCAGTACTTC. It specifies CASSLTWREEQYF.

This clone was seen only a few times. The chain carries TRBV6-5 and TRBJ1-2; D gene uncertain. Trimming cost V 2 bases and J 0 bases, with 4 bases left between them. CDR3 length: 13 residues. Germline CDR1 is MNHEY and CDR2 is SVGAGI. This CDR3 reads CASSYRANYGYTF. CDR3 DNA: TGTGCCAGCAGTTACCGGGCTAACTATGGCTACACCTTC.

The V gene is TRBV5-1, the J gene TRBJ2-5; 13 nucleotides align to TRBD2. The ends lost 3 bases at V and 3 bases at J; junction bases unmatched: 5. The CDR3 sequence is 16 residues long. Germline V gives CDR1 SGHRS, CDR2 YFSETQ. The CDR3 protein is CASSWTGLAGEETQYF. For the CDR3, the DNA is TGCGCCAGCAGCTGGACAGGACTAGCGGGGGAAGAGACCCAGTACTTC.

V gene TRBV29-1 combines with J gene TRBJ1-1; 9 nucleotides agree with TRBD1. Trimming removed 6 bases from V and 2 bases from J; junction bases left unmatched: 7. Germline CDR1 is SQVTM and CDR2 is ANQGSEA. The CDR3 covers 14 residues. As DNA, the CDR3 is TGCAGCGTAGCCGGGACAGGGCTCAACACTGAAGCTTTCTTT. Translating it yields CSVAGTGLNTEAFF.

The gene calls are TRBV10-3 and TRBJ2-5; a possible D gene is TRBD1 (6 bases). V lost 6 bases to trimming and J lost 2 bases, with 7 bases between them. The CDR3 is 12 amino acids. Looked up from germline, CDR1 is ENHRY and CDR2 is SYGVKD. In DNA form, the CDR3 reads TGTGCCATCAGGGGGACACAAGAGACCCAGTACTTC. It is translated as CAIRGTQETQYF.

The V gene is TRBV12-3 or TRBV12-4, the J gene TRBJ2-3; 7 positions match TRBD2. There are 13 residues in the CDR3. V shed 2 bases, J shed 5 bases, and the junction held 1 base outside the gene matches. CDR3 amino acids: CASSLWEGDTQYF. CDR3 nucleotide sequence: TGTGCCAGCAGTTTATGGGAGGGAGATACGCAGTATTTT.

The chain recombines TRBV7-3 with TRBJ2-6, with D perhaps being TRBD1 or TRBD2 (5 bases each). This CDR3 comprises 18 residues. Germline loops: CDR1 SGHTA, CDR2 FQGTGA. V was pared by 5 bases and J by 4 bases, with 21 bases between. The CDR3: CASSRNAFGGVGANVLTF. The CDR3 DNA sequence: TGTGCCAGCAGCCGGAACGCGTTTGGGGGTGTGGGGGCCAACGTCCTGACTTTC.

The rearrangement links TRBV11-1 to TRBJ2-7; the D call may be TRBD1 or TRBD2 (5 bases each). The CDR3 runs 15 residues. Trimming pared 5 bases from V and 5 bases from J, leaving 19 bases between. Germline CDR1 reads SGHAT; CDR2 reads FQDESV (reference sequence). The CDR3: CASSPRTGRGHEQYF. The CDR3 DNA follows: TGTGCCAGCAGCCCCCGCACAGGACGGGGCCACGAGCAGTACTTC.

J is TRBJ1-4 and V is TRBV2, with 10 positions matching TRBD1. Trimming took 6 bases from V and 6 from J; bases not matched to a gene: 4. Germline lookup yields CDR1 SNHLY and CDR2 FYNNEI. The CDR3 loop spans 14 amino acids. In DNA form, the CDR3 reads TGTGCCAGCAGGGGACAGGGGTCCGATGAAAAACTGTTTTTT. This gives the protein CASRGQGSDEKLFF.

This clone was observed once. This rearrangement joins TRBV6-2 or TRBV6-3 to TRBJ2-2; 9 positions agree with TRBD2. The trim removed 3 bases at V and 6 bases at J, leaving 5 bases unmatched. Germline CDR1 MNHEY, CDR2 SVGEGT. The CDR3 is made up of 15 amino acids. This CDR3 is CASSYGGRVAGELFF. CDR3 sequence (DNA): TGTGCCAGCAGTTATGGCGGGAGGGTCGCCGGGGAGCTGTTTTTT.

The gene calls are TRBV18 and TRBJ1-1, with D possibly matching TRBD1 (6 bases). Germline loops: CDR1 KGHSH, CDR2 LQKENI. The CDR3 has 16 amino acids. With 3 bases removed from V and 4 bases from J, the gap between germline ends came to 18 bases. The CDR3: CASSPSGGRRGTEAFF. In DNA, the CDR3 is TGTGCCAGCTCACCGTCGGGGGGGCGCAGGGGCACTGAAGCTTTCTTT.

The V call is TRBV11-2, the J call TRBJ2-2; D tentatively fits TRBD1 or TRBD2 (5 bases each). There are 13 residues in the CDR3. Looked up from germline, CDR1 is SGHAT and CDR2 is FQNNGV. Trimming stripped 0 bases from V and 9 bases from J, with 8 bases between. CDR3 protein: CASSLERGRELFF. CDR3 DNA: TGTGCCAGCAGCTTAGAGAGGGGACGGGAGCTGTTTTTT.

This chain joins TRBV7-8 and TRBJ2-7, with 8 bases aligning to TRBD2. There are 15 residues in the CDR3. Per the germline V gene, CDR1 is SGHVS and CDR2 is FQNEAQ. J gave up 5 bases and V 5 bases, and 11 bases lay outside the gene matches. The CDR3 loop is CASSDPGGSLHEQYF. The CDR3 DNA reads as TGTGCCAGCAGCGATCCGGGGGGGTCCCTTCACGAGCAGTACTTC.

V and J are TRBV24-1 and TRBJ2-3; D is unresolved. CDR3 length: 13 amino acids. CDR1 KGHDR and CDR2 SFDVKD come from the germline V gene. V dropped 4 bases and J dropped 2 bases, with 6 bases sitting between them. The CDR3 DNA follows: TGTGCCACCAGTGAGGAGAACACAGATACGCAGTATTTT. The encoded protein is CATSEENTDTQYF.

The V and J genes are TRBV19 and TRBJ2-7, with TRBD1 matching over 7 bases. Looked up from germline, CDR1 is LNHDA and CDR2 is SQIVND (reference sequence). The junction had 11 bases not matched to a gene; V was cut back by 6 bases and J by 6 bases. This CDR3 contains 14 residues. CDR3 in DNA: TGTGCCAGTAGAGACAGGGTCAGCATGGCCGAGCAGTACTTC. Protein product: CASRDRVSMAEQYF. Variable domain in full (rest from reference TRBV19 and TRBJ2-7): DGGITQSPKYLFRKEGQNVTLSCEQNLNHDAMYWYRQDPGQGLRLIYYSQIVNDFQKGDIAEGYSVSREKKESFPLTVTSAQKNPTAFYLCASRDRVSMAEQYFGPGTRLTVT.

The chain has TRBV19 and TRBJ1-6, with 9 bases fitting TRBD1. V lost 3 bases to trimming and J lost 10 bases; unmatched junction nucleotides: 13. CDR1 and CDR2 (germline): LNHDA, SQIVND (reference sequence). The CDR3 totals 17 residues. CDR3 DNA sequence: TGTGCCAGTAGTATTCGCCCCGGGACAGGGCTCGGGTCACCCCTCCACTTT. Its protein product is CASSIRPGTGLGSPLHF.

This chain uses TRBV12-3 or TRBV12-4 with TRBJ1-4, with D possibly being TRBD1 (5 bases). The CDR3 totals 13 residues. Trimming took off 3 bases at V and 8 bases at J, with 10 bases between the two ends. The CDR3 DNA reads TGTGCCAGCAGTTTGGGCAGGGTGGAAAAACTGTTTTTT. This sequence encodes CASSLGRVEKLFF.

The chain has TRBV19 and TRBJ1-5, with unresolved D. The CDR3 consists of 14 residues. CDR1 is LNHDA, CDR2 SQIVND, per germline (reference sequence). Trimming left V 3 bases short and J 7 bases short, with 13 bases between. DNA for the CDR3: TGTGCCAGTAGTATCCCCCGGGGTGTACAGCCCCAGCATTTT. This sequence encodes CASSIPRGVQPQHF.

This rearrangement joins TRBV6-6 to TRBJ1-4; TRBD1 matches 8 bases. CDR1 and CDR2 (germline): MNHNY, SVGAGI (reference sequence). V trimming: 4 bases; J trimming: 8 bases; junction bases outside the gene matches: 6. There are 14 residues in the CDR3. CDR3 in amino acids: CASSWDRRGEKLFF. The CDR3 DNA sequence: TGTGCCAGCAGTTGGGACAGGAGGGGCGAAAAACTGTTTTTT.